Shown below are 7 T cell receptor beta chains from a single sample sequenced in a study of spatial heterogeneity in lung cancer. Time point in this sample: sample taken at primary tumor resection. Unsorted whole RNA samples from tumor, nontumor lung or frozen PBMC were sequenced. TCRdb passed the 5' RACE reads through MiXCR, listing each CDR3 protein once. There are under 800 distinct CDR3 sequences in the sample; approximately 20% occur only once, and under 15% lies in the top ten. The sample in question was PBMCs, obtained at surgery. The receptors shown here come from a male donor with early-stage non-small cell lung cancer.

By share of the sample, this clonotype is large. This beta chain represents an off-target read in a library built for alpha chains; its size is of limited meaning. The chain combines TRBV6-2 or TRBV6-3 with TRBJ2-1, with D unresolved. CDR3 length: 18 amino acids. V shed 0 bases and J shed 2 bases, with 17 bases lying between them. Germline V CDR1 and CDR2: MNHEY, SVGEGT. The CDR3 here is CASSYSSTTLEAYNEQFF. The CDR3 coding sequence is TGTGCCAGCAGTTACTCGAGTACGACACTCGAGGCCTACAATGAGCAGTTCTTC.

This clonotype turned up a few times. This beta chain is an off-target read within a library intended for alpha chains, so its frequency means little. This chain links TRBV11-2 with TRBJ2-5, with D hard to call. This CDR3 spans 13 amino acids. Germline CDR1 and CDR2: SGHAT and FQNNGV. Deletions cut 1 base from V and 7 bases from J, with 10 bases between. The CDR3 protein is CASSLGQAMTQYF. The CDR3, as DNA: TGTGCCAGCAGCTTAGGGCAGGCAATGACCCAGTACTTC.

Relative to its sample, this clonotype is large. Being off target in a library aimed at alpha chains, this beta chain has a size of little meaning. This chain links TRBV6-6 with TRBJ2-2; 9 bases agree with TRBD1. V dropped 8 bases and J dropped 3; count of bases not matched to a gene: 7. The CDR3 is 15 amino acids. Per germline, CDR1 MNHNY and CDR2 SVGAGI (reference sequence). CDR3 protein: CASLPGTGYTGELFF. CDR3 nucleotides: TGTGCCAGCCTTCCAGGGACAGGGTACACCGGGGAGCTGTTTTTT.

Note on this clonotype: As an off-target read in a library built for alpha chains, this beta chain has a frequency of little significance. J is TRBJ2-5 and V is TRBV27, with 9 bases aligning to TRBD2. Germline assignment: CDR1 MNHEY and CDR2 SMNVEV (reference sequence). CDR3 size: 16 residues. J was trimmed by 1 base and V by 5 bases; bases with no gene match: 8. The DNA for the CDR3 is TGTGCCAGCAGTCCCTGGGGTAGCGGGAGCCAAGAGACCCAGTACTTC. Residues: CASSPWGSGSQETQYF.

In its sample, this clonotype was seen a few times. This beta chain is an unintended read in a library built for alpha chains; its size means little. This chain links TRBV6-2 or TRBV6-3 with TRBJ2-5, with 14 bases identical to TRBD2. The CDR3 is made up of 17 amino acids. CDR1 and CDR2 from the germline V gene are MNHEY and SVGEGT. The V segment lost 6 bases and the J segment 4 bases; nucleotides outside the gene matches: 10. The CDR3 bases are TGTGCCAGCAGCCGGGGACTAGCGGGGGCGCGCTCAGAGACCCAGTACTTC. Translating gives CASSRGLAGARSETQYF.

As regards this clonotype: This beta chain represents an off-target read in a library built for alpha chains; its size is of limited meaning. The V and J genes are TRBV29-1 and TRBJ2-1; D is unclear. Germline CDR1 SQVTM, CDR2 ANQGSEA. The CDR3 totals 13 residues. V gave up 7 bases and J gave up 0 bases, with 10 bases separating them. This CDR3 is CSASVSSYNEQFF. DNA for the CDR3: TGCAGCGCATCGGTTAGCTCCTACAATGAGCAGTTCTTC.

About this clonotype itself: This beta chain is a stray read from a library made for alpha chains; its abundance is not meaningful. The rearrangement links TRBV9 to TRBJ2-4, with D possibly matching TRBD1 (6 bases). Per germline, CDR1 SGDLS and CDR2 YYNGEE. CDR3 size: 15 residues. Between the trimmed V and J ends, which lost 0 bases and 8 bases, there was a span of 15 bases. For the CDR3, the DNA is TGTGCCAGCAGCGTAGCGGGACAACCAGAAGACATTCAGTACTTC. Residues: CASSVAGQPEDIQYF. Full variable domain (rest looked up from reference TRBV9 and TRBJ2-4): DSGVTQTPKHLITATGQRVTLRCSPRSGDLSVYWYQQSLDQGLQFLIQYYNGEERAKGNILERFSAQQFPDLHSELNLSSLELGDSALYFCASSVAGQPEDIQYFGAGTRLSVL.